Listed below are T cell receptor beta chains from one sample, sequenced in a study of T cell responses to AZD1222 COVID-19 vaccine. Sequencing used immunoSEQ multiplex PCR; TCRdb keeps in-frame clones, though not all of them. Altogether about 60,000 clones are present, over 60% being singletons, with the ten largest covering 3.5% to 4.5%. The specimen comprised peripheral blood, sampled 28 days after the second AZD1222 dose. Receptor source: an adult who received the AZD1222 COVID-19 vaccine. Both conserved end residues are part of each CDR3. Each record gives: V gene, clone size, CDR3 length, CDR3 protein. A clone size is listed for some rows: how often the clone was seen (once, few, many), or a class if it is expanded.

TRBV2 | few | 16 | CASRTPRLAGGETQYF
TRBV27 | - | 11 | CASSFGQEQFF
TRBV5-1 | - | 15 | CASQKAPGPFAGYTF
TRBV3-1/TRBV3-2 | - | 19 | CASSRKRGGRTGQHYEQYF
TRBV6-5 | few | 13 | CASSKQVNQPQHF
TRBV6-2/TRBV6-3 | - | 12 | CASSWTVYGYTF
TRBV11-2 | - | 13 | CASRGEAPDTQYF
TRBV28 | - | 15 | CASSLQQGQNEKLFF
TRBV30 | - | 11 | CAWSTGQGDLF
TRBV11-3 | - | 12 | CASSRSGGPQFF
TRBV7-9 | once | 13 | CAAGPNSGNTIYF
TRBV2 | - | 14 | CASSPFGGKAEAFF
TRBV9 | - | 14 | CASSVASTGHGYTF
TRBV5-1 | - | 15 | CASSPRSSKNTEAFF
TRBV2 | - | 14 | CASSELDSSYEQYF
TRBV7-3 | - | 16 | CASSLGGGGSTDTQYF
TRBV18 | - | 15 | CASSLPGQGDYGYTF
TRBV4-3 | few | 16 | CASSLGLGAGVGELFF
TRBV19 | - | 15 | CASSFGLRSNQPQHF
TRBV28 | - | 13 | CASSPGGHYGYTF
TRBV5-3 | - | 18 | CARSSKTMGQGYNQPQHF
TRBV2 | few | 14 | CASSAYRATYEQYF
TRBV28 | - | 17 | CASSFRDPSFVNSPLHF
TRBV6-6 | - | 14 | CASSYLLREETQYF
TRBV5-4 | - | 18 | CASSSGTGVPGRREKLFF
TRBV3-1/TRBV3-2 | - | 14 | CASSQKGSGEKLFF
TRBV5-1 | - | 16 | CASSLDGQPSTDTQYF
TRBV29-1 | - | 17 | CSAPLQRGAEGKETQYF
TRBV30 | - | 16 | CAWTPKTDRGYYGYTF
TRBV6-4 | - | 16 | CASSGPILGRNTEAFF
TRBV2 | once | 14 | CAISKGGMNTEAFF
TRBV6-5 | - | 14 | CASRRGTGFYEQYF
TRBV3-1/TRBV3-2 | - | 11 | CASRGFHEQYF
TRBV29-1 | - | 16 | CSVEDLIRHSYNEQFF
TRBV5-1 | - | 16 | CASTLGAGANQETQYF
TRBV5-5 | once | 14 | CASSLGQGPEKLFF
TRBV27 | - | 13 | CASSFRTNEKLFF
TRBV29-1 | - | 14 | CSVETAGGYNEQFF
TRBV5-4 | - | 16 | CASSLGGGRAVDTQYF
TRBV6-5 | few | 15 | CASSSRQGSGYGYTF
TRBV24-1 | - | 15 | CANNKPGQGSYEQYF
TRBV5-6 | - | 15 | CASRLSPTGRAIQYF
TRBV7-2 | - | 17 | CASSYRGPKSSGNTIYF
TRBV6-5 | - | 15 | CASSYSKGLNTEAFF
TRBV4-3 | - | 15 | CASSQPGHKNTEAFF
TRBV27 | once | 14 | CASSLISGTGELFF